The T cell receptor (beta chain) under discussion was sequenced for a study of blood T cell repertoires in COVID-19. Study-wide context: Sources were T cells, B-cell-depleted T cells, or PBMCs; the material itself was cDNA or gDNA.

The method was immunoSEQ multiplex PCR; TCRdb's version includes in-frame clones alone and lacks a portion of them. Here the sample spans fewer than 500,000 clones, around 87% being singletons. Participant age was roughly 18 to 95 years, and participants resided in 25 or so US areas. The TCR was taken from a man aged 25 to 40 who had recovered from COVID-19. The sample was PBMCs or T cells enriched from blood (not recorded which).

The CDR3, as DNA: TGCAGCGTCTTAGGATTGGGGGGTTCCACTGAAGCTTTCTTT. Its protein product is CSVLGLGGSTEAFF. The chain uses TRBV29-1 and TRBJ1-1; a possible D gene is TRBD1 (5 bases). Germline CDR1 is SQVTM and CDR2 is ANQGSEA. This CDR3 has 14 residues. V lost 6 bases to trimming and J lost 4 bases, with 18 bases between them.